The clone carrying this T cell receptor beta chain was found a few times. What it recognizes is unknown. The data are from a study of T-cell memory formation after mild COVID-19. Study conclusions and caveats: Shrinking CD4+ clones were chiefly CM and EM; CD8+ ones were chiefly EMRA.

Unmatched junction bases numbered 8, after V lost 5 bases and J lost 5 bases. The CDR3 is 14 amino acids. MiXCR, run by TCRdb on the 5' RACE reads, gives a single entry per CDR3 protein. The table records approximately 240,000 distinct CDR3 sequences, less than 20% of them present only once. The V gene is TRBV12-3 or TRBV12-4, the J gene TRBJ2-7; 8 nucleotides agree with TRBD1. The material sequenced was PBMCs or a T cell subset sorted from them (not recorded which). This clonotype was obtained from a man aged 18 to 30 who had mild COVID-19 (a few samples of this study predate the infection). Cell type and time point are not known. CDR3 sequence reads: CASSIADRAHEQYF. Here the CDR3 DNA reads TGTGCCAGCAGTATCGCGGACAGGGCCCACGAGCAGTACTTC.